These 22 T cell receptor beta chains came from one sample sequenced in a study of glioma-infiltrating T cells after dendritic cell vaccination. As to time point: after dendritic cell vaccination, including at tumor progression/relapse. This table comes from immunoSEQ multiplex PCR, and its TCRdb copy is limited to in-frame clones, with some not included. The sample has just under 100,000 clones; 80% are singletons. The input for sequencing was blood, taken after dendritic cell vaccination. The origin of the receptors is a human donor with glioblastoma.

CDR3 loop: CASSIGQGGSNQPQHF. CDR3 coding DNA: TGTGCCAGTAGTATAGGCCAGGGGGGAAGCAATCAGCCCCAGCATTTT. V gene TRBV19 combines with J gene TRBJ1-5, with 7 bases lining up with TRBD1. The length of the CDR3 is 16 residues. Germline loops: CDR1 LNHDA, CDR2 SQIVND (reference sequence). V was pared by 1 base and J by 1 base, with 4 bases of the junction left unmatched. Together with reference TRBV19 and TRBJ1-5, the CDR3 gives the full variable domain: DGGITQSPKYLFRKEGQNVTLSCEQNLNHDAMYWYRQDPGQGLRLIYYSQIVNDFQKGDIAEGYSVSREKKESFPLTVTSAQKNPTAFYLCASSIGQGGSNQPQHFGDGTRLSIL.

This clone was observed a few times. The chain carries TRBV23-1 and TRBJ1-1, with TRBD1 as a possible D gene (5 bases). TRBV23-1 is an ORF, with its function uncertain. This CDR3 spans 17 amino acids. Trimming stripped 3 bases from V and 2 bases from J, with 19 bases between. The CDR3 DNA is TGCGCCAGCAGTCACGGGAGAAGAACAGGAGAAAACACTGAAGCTTTCTTT. Protein product: CASSHGRRTGENTEAFF.

This chain uses TRBV9 with TRBJ2-2; 7 bases fit TRBD2. Germline values: CDR1 SGDLS, CDR2 YYNGEE. V gave up 0 bases and J gave up 4 bases; unmatched junction bases: 3. The CDR3 consists of 15 residues. The CDR3 DNA sequence: TGTGCCAGCAGCGTAGCTAGCGGACCCACCGGGGAGCTGTTTTTT. Its protein product is CASSVASGPTGELFF.

The chain is built from TRBV14 and TRBJ2-3; 7 positions agree with TRBD2. The junction had 6 bases not matched to a gene; V was cut back by 0 bases and J by 0 bases. Germline V gives CDR1 SGHDN, CDR2 FVKESK. This CDR3 has 17 residues. The CDR3, as DNA: TGTGCCAGCAGCCAAGATTGGGCGGGAGAGAGCACAGATACGCAGTATTTT. Its protein is CASSQDWAGESTDTQYF.

The chain carries TRBV30 and TRBJ1-1; TRBD1 matches at 10 bases. This CDR3 comprises 13 residues. The J segment lost 6 bases and the V segment lost 5 bases, leaving 6 bases of the junction unmatched. The germline gives CDR1 GTSNPN, CDR2 SVGIG (reference sequence). DNA of the CDR3: TGTGCCTGGGACAGGGGGCATATCGCTGAAGCTTTCTTT. Its protein is CAWDRGHIAEAFF.

The chain combines TRBV10-3 with TRBJ1-2, with D possibly being TRBD1 (5 bases). Trimming removed 4 bases from V and 1 base from J, with 19 bases in between. The CDR3 is made up of 17 amino acids. Looked up from germline, CDR1 is ENHRY and CDR2 is SYGVKD. As DNA, the CDR3 is TGTGCCATCAGTGCCTTTAAGGGGTCAAAAGGTAACTATGGCTACACCTTC. This sequence encodes CAISAFKGSKGNYGYTF.

This clone has just one count. The chain recombines TRBV5-1 with TRBJ2-3; 11 bases align to TRBD2. Germline V gene data show CDR1 as SGHRS and CDR2 as YFSETQ. The CDR3 covers 17 residues. V gave up 0 bases and J gave up 8 bases; unmatched junction bases: 11. The CDR3: CASSLGLGLAAPGTQYF. The CDR3 DNA sequence: TGCGCCAGCAGCTTGGGGTTGGGACTAGCGGCCCCCGGTACGCAGTATTTT.

The DNA for the CDR3 is TGTGCCAGCAGTGGGCAAGGGACAGCCCCCTACGAGCAGTACTTC. Its translation: CASSGQGTAPYEQYF. The chain recombines TRBV6-5 with TRBJ2-7, with TRBD1 matching 7 bases. From germline, CDR1 is MNHEY and CDR2 SVGAGI. The CDR3 runs 15 residues. With 5 bases clipped from V and 2 bases from J, the junction kept 9 bases outside the gene matches.

This clone was seen a handful of times. The V gene is TRBV7-8, the J gene TRBJ1-2; D ambiguous. The CDR3 is 16 amino acids. V lost 5 bases to trimming and J lost 6 bases, with 22 bases between them. Germline V CDR1 and CDR2: SGHVS, FQNEAQ. CDR3 loop: CASSKRRAGGKDGYTF. In DNA, the CDR3 is TGTGCCAGCAGCAAAAGAAGGGCTGGAGGAAAAGATGGCTACACCTTC.

The sample holds one count of this clone. The chain joins TRBV2 to TRBJ2-7, with 7 bases lining up with TRBD1. Trimming at V came to 6 bases and at J to 4 bases, leaving 18 bases not matched to a gene. The CDR3 spans 17 residues. Germline CDR1 reads SNHLY; CDR2 reads FYNNEI. CDR3 coding DNA: TGTGCCAGCAGCGCCGCCACAGGGGCTAAGAGAGGATACGAGCAGTACTTC. It yields the protein CASSAATGAKRGYEQYF.

The rearrangement links TRBV9 to TRBJ2-5; D uncertain. Germline loops: CDR1 SGDLS, CDR2 YYNGEE. V lost 0 bases and J 0 bases, leaving 12 bases between the germline ends. This CDR3 region has 16 residues. The CDR3 loop is CASSVGGVHYQETQYF. CDR3 DNA sequence: TGTGCCAGCAGCGTAGGTGGAGTACACTACCAAGAGACCCAGTACTTC. Full variable domain (missing parts from reference TRBV9 and TRBJ2-5): DSGVTQTPKHLITATGQRVTLRCSPRSGDLSVYWYQQSLDQGLQFLIQYYNGEERAKGNILERFSAQQFPDLHSELNLSSLELGDSALYFCASSVGGVHYQETQYFGPGTRLLVL.

This rearrangement joins TRBV10-1 to TRBJ2-7; a possible D gene is TRBD2 (7 bases). Germline CDR1 reads WNHNN; CDR2 reads SYGVQD (reference sequence). This CDR3 spans 16 amino acids. Trimming shortened V by 5 bases and J by 4 bases, and 21 bases separated the two germline ends. CDR3 in amino acids: CASSPVAGANTYEQYF. CDR3 sequence (DNA): TGCGCCAGCAGTCCTGTTGCGGGGGCCAATACTTACGAGCAGTACTTC.

This clone was seen once. This chain links TRBV6-6 with TRBJ1-2, with a tentative D call TRBD1 (5 bases). V was pared by 7 bases and J by 1 base, with 19 bases between. CDR3 size: 16 residues. In germline, CDR1 is MNHNY, CDR2 SVGAGI (reference sequence). The CDR3 coding sequence is TGTGCCAGCAATCCTACAGGAAAAATTTATAACTATGGCTACACCTTC. Translation: CASNPTGKIYNYGYTF.

V is TRBV5-1 and J is TRBJ2-7; TRBD2 agrees at 9 bases. The CDR3 consists of 14 residues. J was trimmed by 6 bases and V by 2 bases; bases with no gene match: 6. The germline V gene has CDR1 SGHRS and CDR2 YFSETQ. The CDR3 here is CASSFAGGPSEQYF. DNA of the CDR3: TGCGCCAGCAGCTTTGCGGGAGGGCCTAGCGAGCAGTACTTC.

The rearrangement links TRBV6-5 to TRBJ2-7; TRBD1 matches at 7 bases. After removal of 4 bases from V and 2 bases from J, the junction contained 8 bases not matched to a gene. Germline-derived CDR1 and CDR2 are MNHEY and SVGAGI. The CDR3 is 15 residues long. DNA for the CDR3: TGTGCCAGCAGTTTCGTAGAGGGGGCGCCCTACGAGCAGTACTTC. Translating it yields CASSFVEGAPYEQYF.

This chain connects TRBV4-1 to TRBJ1-5; 7 bases align to TRBD1. The CDR3 is made up of 16 amino acids. Germline V lookup: CDR1 MGHRA, CDR2 YSYEKL. Trimming cost V 0 bases and J 3 bases; bases outside gene matches: 5. CDR3: CASSQEGTVINQPQHF. The CDR3 DNA reads as TGCGCCAGCAGCCAAGAGGGGACAGTAATCAATCAGCCCCAGCATTTT.

The V and J genes are TRBV5-1 and TRBJ2-5; possible D gene TRBD1, 6 bases. With 4 bases removed from V and 1 base from J, the gap between germline ends came to 14 bases. Germline assignment: CDR1 SGHRS and CDR2 YFSETQ. CDR3 length: 15 residues. The CDR3 sequence is CASSEQGRGQETQYF. In DNA, the CDR3 is TGCGCCAGCAGCGAACAGGGAAGGGGCCAAGAGACCCAGTACTTC.

This clone has only one observation. The chain joins TRBV23-1 to TRBJ2-7, with 10 positions matching TRBD1. TRBV23-1 is an ORF, with its function uncertain. This CDR3 has 15 amino acids. Trimming removed 6 bases from V and 0 bases from J; junction bases left unmatched: 5. CDR3 sequence: CASRTGQGSSYEQYF. CDR3 sequence (DNA): TGCGCCAGCAGGACGGGACAGGGGAGCTCCTACGAGCAGTACTTC.

The chain joins TRBV5-1 to TRBJ2-7, with 8 bases matching TRBD1. Germline V gene sequence: CDR1 SGHRS, CDR2 YFSETQ. J was trimmed by 6 bases and V by 2 bases; bases with no gene match: 10. CDR3 length: 15 residues. The CDR3 DNA sequence: TGCGCCAGCAGCTTATTAGGACAGGGTGAGGGCGAGCAGTACTTC. Amino acid sequence: CASSLLGQGEGEQYF.

The chain employs TRBV5-1 and TRBJ2-1; 9 nucleotides agree with TRBD2. Trimming cost V 0 bases and J 8 bases; bases outside gene matches: 9. The CDR3 contains 16 residues. The germline V gene encodes CDR1 SGHRS and CDR2 YFSETQ. This CDR3 reads CASSLGGTSSYHEQFF. The CDR3 DNA sequence: TGCGCCAGCAGCTTGGGAGGGACTAGCTCATATCATGAGCAGTTCTTC.

CDR3 sequence reads: CASSLESGGSQETQYF. CDR3 DNA: TGTGCCAGCAGTTTGGAATCGGGGGGGTCACAAGAGACCCAGTACTTC. The genes are TRBV27 and TRBJ2-5, with 8 bases matching TRBD2. J gave up 2 bases and V 3 bases, and 8 bases lay outside the gene matches. CDR1 and CDR2 (germline): MNHEY, SMNVEV (reference sequence). The CDR3 covers 16 residues.

The chain recombines TRBV28 with TRBJ1-4; 7 bases agree with TRBD1. Looked up from germline, CDR1 is MDHEN and CDR2 is SYDVKM. Trimming cost V 7 bases and J 8 bases; bases outside gene matches: 16. This CDR3 contains 16 residues. The CDR3 sequence is CASKFWATGSKEKLFF. CDR3 sequence (DNA): TGTGCCAGCAAATTTTGGGCGACAGGGTCGAAGGAAAAACTGTTTTTT.